These 30 T cell receptor beta chains originate from one sample sequenced in a study of Ad26.COV2.S vaccination and SARS-CoV-2 variants. TCRdb's table, derived via immunoSEQ multiplex PCR, lists solely in-frame clones and lacks some. The sample includes 300,000 to 450,000 clones, approximately 81% seen only once; the top ten take roughly 3.5%. Indicated treatment: about 20 received Ad26.COV2.S at low or high dose, single or two shots; a few received placebo; per-sample allocation not given. Vaccine and placebo recipients were sampled on day 63 after the first injection. The source was peripheral blood, collected in a trial of Ad26.COV2.S vaccine versus placebo. The source is a person aged 18-60 years who received the Ad26.COV2.S COVID-19 vaccine or a placebo.

V usage is TRBV18 and J usage is TRBJ2-2, with TRBD2 matching 10 bases. Germline CDR1 KGHSH, CDR2 LQKENI. The CDR3 runs 15 residues. V dropped 3 bases and J dropped 4; count of bases not matched to a gene: 2. The CDR3 loop reads CASSPTSGSTGELFF. CDR3 DNA sequence: TGTGCCAGCTCACCGACTAGCGGGTCCACCGGGGAGCTGTTTTTT. Together with reference TRBV18 and TRBJ2-2, the CDR3 gives the full variable domain: NAGVMQNPRHLVRRRGQEARLRCSPMKGHSHVYWYRQLPEEGLKFMVYLQKENIIDESGMPKERFSAEFPKEGPSILRIQQVVRGDSAAYFCASSPTSGSTGELFFGEGSRLTVL.

This clone was seen a handful of times. The chain uses TRBV5-8 and TRBJ2-3; 8 nucleotides match TRBD1. The V and J ends lost 4 bases and 3 bases, in that order; junction bases with no gene match: 16. The germline V gene has CDR1 SGHTS and CDR2 YDEGEE. The CDR3 totals 18 residues. CDR3 amino acids: CASSPPHRTGSRTDTQYF. CDR3 bases: TGTGCCAGCAGCCCACCCCATCGGACAGGGAGTCGGACAGATACGCAGTATTTT.

This clone appeared a few times. The chain is built from TRBV19 and TRBJ1-1; 9 bases are shared with TRBD1. Trimming took 5 bases from V and 1 from J; bases not matched to a gene: 8. This CDR3 comprises 16 residues. Germline CDR1 is LNHDA and CDR2 is SQIVND (reference sequence). The CDR3 loop is CASSARTGARNTEAFF. The DNA for the CDR3 is TGTGCCAGTAGTGCAAGGACAGGGGCCAGGAACACTGAAGCTTTCTTT.

The chain has TRBV7-9 and TRBJ2-3, with D perhaps given as TRBD1 or TRBD2 (5 bases each). The CDR3 extends over 18 amino acids. CDR1 is SEHNR, CDR2 FQNEAQ, per germline (reference sequence). V lost 2 bases and J lost 0, with 18 bases in between. CDR3 sequence (DNA): TGTGCCAGCAGCTTACCGCCCGGGACGGACCCTAGCACAGATACGCAGTATTTT. This translates into CASSLPPGTDPSTDTQYF.

V gene TRBV7-2 combines with J gene TRBJ1-5, with D uncertain. Germline V gives CDR1 SGHTA, CDR2 FQGNSA. This CDR3 has 13 residues. Trimming removed 4 bases at V and 6 bases at J, with 10 bases between. CDR3 loop: CASSSQAVQPQHF. CDR3 nucleotide sequence: TGTGCCAGCAGCTCCCAGGCGGTTCAGCCCCAGCATTTT.

The chain recombines TRBV5-4 with TRBJ1-1; 11 bases are shared with TRBD1. CDR3 length: 15 residues. Germline V gene lookup returns CDR1 SGHNT and CDR2 YYREEE (reference sequence). Losses at the gene ends were 4 bases for V and 5 bases for J; bases not matched to a gene: 7. The DNA for the CDR3 is TGTGCCAGCAGCCCCCGGACAGGGGGCGCGACTGAAGCTTTCTTT. Encoded protein: CASSPRTGGATEAFF.

The genes are TRBV11-2 and TRBJ2-2, with 7 positions matching TRBD1. Germline V gene lookup returns CDR1 SGHAT and CDR2 FQNNGV. V shed 5 bases and J 7 bases; nucleotides not matched to a gene: 7. This CDR3 has 14 residues. The chain's CDR3 is CASSTHRGFGELFF. CDR3 in DNA: TGTGCCAGCAGCACACACAGGGGTTTCGGGGAGCTGTTTTTT.

This clone was recorded once. J is TRBJ1-3 and V is TRBV12-5; perhaps TRBD1 as D (5 bases). In germline, CDR1 is LGHNT, CDR2 FRNRAP. V lost 7 bases and J lost 3, with 13 bases in between. CDR3 length: 14 residues. CDR3 sequence: CASERGVDGNTIYF. CDR3 coding DNA: TGTGCTAGTGAGCGAGGGGTGGATGGAAACACCATATATTTT.

J is TRBJ2-7 and V is TRBV28; perhaps D is TRBD1 or TRBD2 (5 bases each). The CDR3 consists of 15 residues. The germline CDR1 and CDR2 sequences are MDHEN and SYDVKM. V was cut by 5 bases and J by 5 bases, with 19 bases left in between. The CDR3 nucleotides are TGTGCCAGCAGTCGACCGCCTGGGGGTCTCAACGAGCAGTACTTC. Translating gives CASSRPPGGLNEQYF.

J is TRBJ2-7 and V is TRBV5-4; TRBD1 aligns across 7 bases. This CDR3 contains 13 residues. Trimming at V came to 4 bases and at J to 3 bases, leaving 4 bases not matched to a gene. CDR1 and CDR2 (germline): SGHNT, YYREEE (reference sequence). Here the CDR3 DNA reads TGTGCCAGCAGCACAACAGGGGACTACGAGCAGTACTTC. Its translation is CASSTTGDYEQYF.

The chain uses TRBV19 and TRBJ2-2; D remains ambiguous. Trimming shortened V by 7 bases and J by 6 bases, and 18 bases separated the two germline ends. The CDR3 loop spans 15 amino acids. The germline V gene has CDR1 LNHDA and CDR2 SQIVND (reference sequence). CDR3 nucleotides: TGTGCCAGTACCAGGTTTCCATATGTTGCCGGGGAGCTGTTTTTT. The encoded protein is CASTRFPYVAGELFF. Drawing the rest from reference TRBV19 and TRBJ2-2, the complete variable domain is DGGITQSPKYLFRKEGQNVTLSCEQNLNHDAMYWYRQDPGQGLRLIYYSQIVNDFQKGDIAEGYSVSREKKESFPLTVTSAQKNPTAFYLCASTRFPYVAGELFFGEGSRLTVL.

The chain uses TRBV5-4 and TRBJ1-2; weak D call: TRBD1 (6 bases). This CDR3 is built from 13 residues. Per the germline V gene, CDR1 is SGHNT and CDR2 is YYREEE (reference sequence). Trimming shortened V by 2 bases and J by 1 base, and 6 bases separated the two germline ends. The CDR3 sequence is CASSFRGNYGYTF. The DNA for the CDR3 is TGTGCCAGCAGCTTCAGGGGTAACTATGGCTACACCTTC.

This clone was recorded once. This sequence joins TRBV19 and TRBJ1-1, with a possible D match to TRBD1 (6 bases). CDR1 and CDR2 (germline): LNHDA, SQIVND (reference sequence). Trimming stripped 5 bases from V and 0 bases from J, with 13 bases between. The CDR3 consists of 15 residues. This CDR3 is CASSPEQGVNTEAFF. The CDR3 nucleotides read TGTGCCAGTAGTCCGGAACAGGGTGTGAACACTGAAGCTTTCTTT.

The rearrangement uses TRBV7-9 and TRBJ2-2; 7 nucleotides match TRBD1. CDR1 and CDR2 from the germline V gene are SEHNR and FQNEAQ (reference sequence). This CDR3 has 15 amino acids. V lost 5 bases, J lost 3 bases, and 6 bases stayed unmatched. This CDR3 reads CASSKRGHDTGELFF. The CDR3 DNA follows: TGTGCCAGCAGCAAAAGGGGGCACGACACCGGGGAGCTGTTTTTT. Together with reference TRBV7-9 and TRBJ2-2, the CDR3 gives the full variable domain: DTGVSQNPRHKITKRGQNVTFRCDPISEHNRLYWYRQTLGQGPEFLTYFQNEAQLEKSRLLSDRFSAERPKGSFSTLEIQRTEQGDSAMYLCASSKRGHDTGELFFGEGSRLTVL.

The chain joins TRBV28 to TRBJ2-7; D is perhaps TRBD2 (5 bases). Germline lookup yields CDR1 MDHEN and CDR2 SYDVKM. CDR3 length: 14 amino acids. V lost 2 bases to trimming and J lost 4 bases, with 12 bases between them. Here the CDR3 reads CASSLGGLSYEQYF. In nucleotides, the CDR3 is TGTGCCAGCAGTTTAGGCGGGCTATCTTACGAGCAGTACTTC.

The gene calls are TRBV7-2 and TRBJ2-1; perhaps TRBD2 as D (5 bases). This CDR3 comprises 17 residues. Per the germline V gene, CDR1 is SGHTA and CDR2 is FQGNSA. V was clipped by 5 bases and J by 0 bases, with 17 bases between them. CDR3 sequence reads: CASSPTSGPSSYNEQFF. Here the CDR3 DNA reads TGTGCCAGCAGCCCAACAAGCGGCCCGAGCTCCTACAATGAGCAGTTCTTC.

The chain is built from TRBV2 and TRBJ2-3; TRBD2 is a possible D gene (6 bases). Germline V gives CDR1 SNHLY, CDR2 FYNNEI. V gave up 6 bases and J gave up 8 bases, with 21 bases separating them. CDR3 size: 15 residues. In DNA, the CDR3 is TGTGCCAGCAGCTCTTCGGGGGTGGGGAGCGTTACGCAGTATTTT. This codes for CASSSSGVGSVTQYF. The full variable domain, its missing parts supplied by reference TRBV2 and TRBJ2-3, is EPEVTQTPSHQVTQMGQEVILRCVPISNHLYFYWYRQILGQKVEFLVSFYNNEISEKSEIFDDQFSVERPDGSNFTLKIRSTKLEDSAMYFCASSSSGVGSVTQYFGPGTRLTVL.

This clone occurred once. This chain uses TRBV2 with TRBJ1-4, with D perhaps TRBD1 (6 bases). Trimming removed 0 bases at V and 3 bases at J, with 11 bases between. Germline CDR1 SNHLY, CDR2 FYNNEI. CDR3 length: 16 amino acids. In DNA, the CDR3 is TGTGCCAGCAGTGAAGCCGCGGCAGGGGCTAATGAAAAACTGTTTTTT. Translated: CASSEAAAGANEKLFF. Variable domain in full (rest from reference TRBV2 and TRBJ1-4): EPEVTQTPSHQVTQMGQEVILRCVPISNHLYFYWYRQILGQKVEFLVSFYNNEISEKSEIFDDQFSVERPDGSNFTLKIRSTKLEDSAMYFCASSEAAAGANEKLFFGSGTQLSVL.

This chain connects TRBV7-9 to TRBJ2-1; D remains unclear. The CDR3 consists of 14 residues. CDR1 is SEHNR, CDR2 FQNEAQ, per germline (reference sequence). V was clipped by 3 bases and J by 0 bases, with 6 bases between them. CDR3: CASSLQISYNEQFF. The CDR3 DNA is TGTGCCAGCAGCTTGCAGATCTCCTACAATGAGCAGTTCTTC.

The gene calls are TRBV5-1 and TRBJ2-5, with no clear D. Trimming left V 0 bases short and J 2 bases short, with 8 bases between. Germline V CDR1 and CDR2: SGHRS, YFSETQ. The CDR3 has 14 residues. As DNA, the CDR3 is TGCGCCAGCAGCTTGGCCCTCGGACAAGAGACCCAGTACTTC. It yields the protein CASSLALGQETQYF.

On this clone itself: Additional DNA sequences in this sample encode the identical CDR3. The chain links TRBV5-1 to TRBJ1-5; weak D call: TRBD1 (5 bases). The V and J ends lost 0 bases and 7 bases respectively, with 8 bases between them. This CDR3 contains 13 residues. Germline loops: CDR1 SGHRS, CDR2 YFSETQ. The CDR3 DNA follows: TGCGCCAGCAGCTTGGGGGGGGACCAGCCCCAGCATTTT. This encodes CASSLGGDQPQHF.

The V call is TRBV4-3, the J call TRBJ2-2; TRBD1 aligns across 7 bases. In germline, CDR1 is LGHNA, CDR2 YSLEER. This CDR3 has 15 residues. The junction had 8 bases not matched to a gene; V was cut back by 6 bases and J by 4 bases. CDR3 amino acids: CASSDQGVLTGELFF. Written as DNA, the CDR3 is TGCGCCAGCAGTGATCAGGGGGTGCTCACCGGGGAGCTGTTTTTT.

The chain is built from TRBV6-6 and TRBJ2-1, with TRBD2 matching over 7 bases. The length of the CDR3 is 13 residues. Unmatched junction bases numbered 7, after V lost 5 bases and J lost 9 bases. Germline CDR1 MNHNY, CDR2 SVGAGI (reference sequence). CDR3 region: CASSPGGYGEQFF. CDR3 DNA sequence: TGTGCCAGCAGTCCCGGGGGGTACGGTGAGCAGTTCTTC.

The V and J genes are TRBV19 and TRBJ1-1, with a weak D call TRBD1 (6 bases). The V and J ends lost 7 bases and 1 base respectively, with 13 bases between them. CDR1 and CDR2 from the germline V gene are LNHDA and SQIVND (reference sequence). The CDR3 has 14 residues. The CDR3, as DNA: TGTGCCAGTACTATCGGACAGAGGAACACTGAAGCTTTCTTT. Protein sequence: CASTIGQRNTEAFF.

This chain links TRBV7-2 with TRBJ1-2; D is ambiguous. This CDR3 has 13 amino acids. V lost 1 base, J lost 6 bases, and 9 bases lay in between. In germline, CDR1 is SGHTA, CDR2 FQGNSA. Written as DNA, the CDR3 is TGTGCCAGCAGCTTAGAGGAGGGAAATGGCTACACCTTC. It codes for CASSLEEGNGYTF.

J is TRBJ2-5 and V is TRBV4-1, with 7 bases fitting TRBD2. Per germline, CDR1 MGHRA and CDR2 YSYEKL. The CDR3 is made up of 15 amino acids. J gave up 5 bases and V 2 bases, and 8 bases lay outside the gene matches. Here the CDR3 reads CASSQTGTTMETQYF. The CDR3 DNA reads TGCGCCAGCAGCCAAACCGGGACTACCATGGAGACCCAGTACTTC.

This clone was seen a single time. The J gene is TRBJ1-6, the V gene TRBV18; 8 bases are shared with TRBD1. The length of the CDR3 is 17 residues. Per the germline V gene, CDR1 is KGHSH and CDR2 is LQKENI. The junction had 5 bases not matched to a gene; V was cut back by 3 bases and J by 1 base. The CDR3 region has the DNA TGTGCCAGCTCACCTCGACAGGGGAATTCCTATAATTCACCCCTCCACTTT. It translates to CASSPRQGNSYNSPLHF.

The rearrangement links TRBV6-2 or TRBV6-3 to TRBJ2-5, with D perhaps being TRBD1 or TRBD2 (6 bases each). The CDR3 has 15 residues. Trimming took 0 bases from V and 6 from J, leaving 14 bases between them. Germline V gene sequence: CDR1 MNHEY, CDR2 SVGEGT. The CDR3: CASSYSGGGGKTQYF. CDR3 nucleotides: TGTGCCAGCAGTTACTCAGGGGGTGGAGGGAAGACCCAGTACTTC.

This clone was counted at least ten times. The chain links TRBV10-3 to TRBJ2-2; 9 bases are a match to TRBD1. CDR1 and CDR2 from the germline V gene are ENHRY and SYGVKD. V was clipped by 10 bases and J by 0 bases; unmatched bases: 9. The CDR3 is 16 amino acids. The CDR3 DNA follows: TGTGCCACCGGGACCCGGACAGGGGCGAACACCGGGGAGCTGTTTTTT. Protein sequence: CATGTRTGANTGELFF.

The CDR3 region has the DNA TGCGCCAGCAGCCAAGATTTGAACCAGCCCCAGCATTTT. This encodes CASSQDLNQPQHF. This rearrangement joins TRBV4-3 to TRBJ1-5; D gene unclear. The CDR3 totals 13 residues. V was shortened by 0 bases and J by 7 bases, with 7 bases between the two germline ends. Germline CDR1 reads LGHNA; CDR2 reads YSLEER.